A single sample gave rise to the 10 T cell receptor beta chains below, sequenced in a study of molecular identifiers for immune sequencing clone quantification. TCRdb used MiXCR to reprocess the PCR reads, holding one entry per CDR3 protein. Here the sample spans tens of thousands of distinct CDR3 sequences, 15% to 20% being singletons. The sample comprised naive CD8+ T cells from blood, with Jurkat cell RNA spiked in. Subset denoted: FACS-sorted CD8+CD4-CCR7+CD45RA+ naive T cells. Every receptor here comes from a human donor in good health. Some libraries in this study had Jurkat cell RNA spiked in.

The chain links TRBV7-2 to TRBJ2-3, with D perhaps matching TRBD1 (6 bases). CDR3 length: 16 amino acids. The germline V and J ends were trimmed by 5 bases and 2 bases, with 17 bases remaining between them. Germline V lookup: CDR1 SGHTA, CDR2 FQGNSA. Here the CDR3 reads CASSPEGVSITDTQYF. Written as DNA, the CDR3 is TGTGCCAGCAGCCCAGAGGGGGTCTCGATCACAGATACGCAGTATTTT.

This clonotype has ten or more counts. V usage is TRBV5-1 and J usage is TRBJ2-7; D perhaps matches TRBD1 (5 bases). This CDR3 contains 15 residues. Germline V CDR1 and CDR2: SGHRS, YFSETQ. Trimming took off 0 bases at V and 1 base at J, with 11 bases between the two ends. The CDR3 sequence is CASSLGQGMSYEQYF. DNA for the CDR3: TGCGCCAGCAGCTTGGGCCAGGGTATGTCCTACGAGCAGTACTTC.

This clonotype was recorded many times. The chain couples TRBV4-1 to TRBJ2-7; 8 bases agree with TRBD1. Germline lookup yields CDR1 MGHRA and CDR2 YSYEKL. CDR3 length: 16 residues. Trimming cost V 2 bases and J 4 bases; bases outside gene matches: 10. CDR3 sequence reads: CASSQQTGTGAYEQYF. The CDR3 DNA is TGCGCCAGCAGCCAACAAACCGGGACAGGAGCTTACGAGCAGTACTTC.

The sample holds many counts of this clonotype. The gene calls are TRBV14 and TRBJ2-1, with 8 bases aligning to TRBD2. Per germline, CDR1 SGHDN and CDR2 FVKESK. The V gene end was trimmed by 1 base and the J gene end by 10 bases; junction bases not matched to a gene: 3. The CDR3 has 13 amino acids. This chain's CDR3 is CASSQAGGREQFF. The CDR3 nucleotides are TGTGCCAGCAGCCAAGCGGGGGGGCGAGAGCAGTTCTTC.

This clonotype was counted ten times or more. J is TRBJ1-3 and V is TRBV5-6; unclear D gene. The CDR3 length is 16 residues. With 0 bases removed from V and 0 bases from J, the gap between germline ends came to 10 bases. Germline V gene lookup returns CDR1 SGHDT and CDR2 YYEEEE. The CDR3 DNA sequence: TGTGCCAGCAGCTTGGATAAGGCAATCTCTGGAAACACCATATATTTT. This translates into CASSLDKAISGNTIYF.

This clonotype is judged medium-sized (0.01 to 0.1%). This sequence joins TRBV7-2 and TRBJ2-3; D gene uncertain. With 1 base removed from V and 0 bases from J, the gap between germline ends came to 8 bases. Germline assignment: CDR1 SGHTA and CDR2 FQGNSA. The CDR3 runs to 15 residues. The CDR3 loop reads CASSLGAESTDTQYF. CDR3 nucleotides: TGTGCCAGCAGCTTAGGGGCGGAGAGCACAGATACGCAGTATTTT.

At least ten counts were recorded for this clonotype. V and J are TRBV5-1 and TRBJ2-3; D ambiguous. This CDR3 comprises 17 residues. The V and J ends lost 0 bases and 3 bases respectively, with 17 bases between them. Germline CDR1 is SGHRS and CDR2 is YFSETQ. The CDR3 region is CASSLAADVVWTDTQYF. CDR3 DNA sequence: TGCGCCAGCAGCTTGGCGGCCGATGTGGTTTGGACAGATACGCAGTATTTT.

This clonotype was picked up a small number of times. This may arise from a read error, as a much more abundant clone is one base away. The CDR3 spells CASSTDREQETQYF. In nucleotides, the CDR3 is TGTGCCAGCAGCACAGACAGGGAACAAGAGACCCAGTACTTC. The V call is TRBV7-9, the J call TRBJ2-5; 7 nucleotides agree with TRBD1. The germline V gene has CDR1 SEHNR and CDR2 FQNEAQ (reference sequence). The V segment lost 5 bases and the J segment 2 bases; nucleotides outside the gene matches: 5. This CDR3 is 14 amino acids long. Full variable domain (missing parts from reference TRBV7-9 and TRBJ2-5): DTGVSQNPRHKITKRGQNVTFRCDPISEHNRLYWYRQTLGQGPEFLTYFQNEAQLEKSRLLSDRFSAERPKGSFSTLEIQRTEQGDSAMYLCASSTDREQETQYFGPGTRLLVL.

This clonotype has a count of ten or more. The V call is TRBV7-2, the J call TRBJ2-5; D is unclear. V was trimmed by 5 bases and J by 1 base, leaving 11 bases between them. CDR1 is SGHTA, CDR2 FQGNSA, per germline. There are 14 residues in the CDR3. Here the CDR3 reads CASSPRRFQETQYF. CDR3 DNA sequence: TGTGCCAGCAGCCCACGAAGGTTCCAAGAGACCCAGTACTTC.

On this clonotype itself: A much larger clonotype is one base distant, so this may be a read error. The CDR3, as DNA: TGTGCCTGGAGTATCTCGTGGGCTTCGAACACTGAAGCTTCCTTT. It codes for CAWSISWASNTEASF. The chain joins TRBV30 to TRBJ1-1; no clear D. The CDR3 contains 15 residues. Germline values: CDR1 GTSNPN, CDR2 SVGIG (reference sequence).